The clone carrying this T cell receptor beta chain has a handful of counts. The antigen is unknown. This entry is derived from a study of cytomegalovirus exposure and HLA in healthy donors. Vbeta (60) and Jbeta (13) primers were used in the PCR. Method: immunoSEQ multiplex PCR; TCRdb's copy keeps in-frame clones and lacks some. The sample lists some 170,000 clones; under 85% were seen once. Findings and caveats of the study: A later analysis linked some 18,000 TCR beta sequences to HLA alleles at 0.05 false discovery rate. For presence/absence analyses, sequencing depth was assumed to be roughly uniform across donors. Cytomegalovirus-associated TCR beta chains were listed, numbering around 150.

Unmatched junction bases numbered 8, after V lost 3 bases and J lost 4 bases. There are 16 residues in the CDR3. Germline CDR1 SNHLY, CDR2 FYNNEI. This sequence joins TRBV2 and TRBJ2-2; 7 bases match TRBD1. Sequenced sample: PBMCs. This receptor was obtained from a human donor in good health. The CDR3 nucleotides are TGTGCCAGCAGTGATGTAGGGGGCAGGGTCACCGGGGAGCTGTTTTTT. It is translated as CASSDVGGRVTGELFF.